This T cell receptor (beta chain) was captured by sequencing in a study of shared clonotypes between healthy human individuals. Study-level findings and limits: Relative to their counterparts shared across all four donors, non-shared clonotypes exhibited diminished generation probabilities.

This CDR3 region has 16 residues. V lost 2 bases, J lost 2 bases, and 5 bases stayed unmatched. Germline assignment: CDR1 SGHDN and CDR2 FVKESK. Assay: immunoSEQ multiplex PCR; the TCRdb copy retains only in-frame clones and omits some. The sample holds about 2 million clones, 95% seen once. This clone was seen once. Its specificity is not known. The chain uses TRBV14 and TRBJ2-1; 8 bases agree with TRBD2. The origin of this receptor is a man aged 18 to 30 in good health. The sequenced sample consisted of naive CD4+ T cells sorted from blood. Subset here: CD45RA+ positively selected. The CDR3: CASSQSGAGAYNEQFF. The DNA of the CDR3 is TGTGCCAGCAGCCAAAGCGGAGCGGGGGCCTACAATGAGCAGTTCTTC.